A single sample gave rise to the 21 T cell receptor beta chains below, sequenced in a study of T cells in localized non-small cell lung cancer. Profiling relied on immunoSEQ multiplex PCR, and the TCRdb table lists in-frame clones only, not all of them. The data hold over 25,000 clones, with roughly 91% observed a single time. Sequences were derived from peripheral blood, sampled before any cancer treatment. These receptors all come from a woman aged 35-75 years with stage I lung adenocarcinoma.

The rearrangement uses TRBV28 and TRBJ2-5; D is ambiguous. V lost 4 bases to trimming and J lost 5 bases, with 14 bases between them. The germline gives CDR1 MDHEN, CDR2 SYDVKM. The CDR3 sequence is 14 residues long. The DNA for the CDR3 is TGTGCCAGCAGTTACAAGGACGTGGGGGAGACCCAGTACTTC. As protein: CASSYKDVGETQYF.

This clone has only one observation. V gene TRBV11-2 combines with J gene TRBJ2-7; D uncertain. Trimming cost V 0 bases and J 2 bases, with 2 bases left between them. Germline CDR1 is SGHAT and CDR2 is FQNNGV. This CDR3 comprises 12 residues. CDR3 coding DNA: TGTGCCAGCAGCTTAGATCCCTACGAGCAGTACTTC. It is translated as CASSLDPYEQYF. The full variable domain, completed using reference TRBV11-2 and TRBJ2-7, is EAGVAQSPRYKIIEKRQSVAFWCNPISGHATLYWYQQILGQGPKLLIQFQNNGVVDDSQLPKDRFSAERLKGVDSTLKIQPAKLEDSAVYLCASSLDPYEQYFGPGTRLTVT.

This clone has only one observation. CDR3 in amino acids: CASSLDSYNEFF. CDR3 nucleotides: TGCGCCAGCAGCTTGGACTCCTATAATGAGTTCTTC. The V and J genes are TRBV5-1 and TRBJ2-1; no clear D gene. Trimming stripped 0 bases from V and 14 bases from J, with 12 bases between. Germline V lookup: CDR1 SGHRS, CDR2 YFSETQ. This CDR3 has 12 amino acids.

The chain couples TRBV28 to TRBJ2-4; 7 bases map to TRBD1. The length of the CDR3 is 15 residues. CDR1 is MDHEN and CDR2 is SYDVKM in the germline V gene. V shed 6 bases, J shed 5 bases, and the junction held 10 bases outside the gene matches. The CDR3 region is CASSSGGSYQNIQYF. The CDR3, as DNA: TGTGCCAGCAGCTCAGGGGGAAGCTACCAAAACATTCAGTACTTC.

This chain links TRBV14 with TRBJ1-1, with D perhaps matching TRBD1 (5 bases). The CDR3 runs to 14 residues. Germline V gene sequence: CDR1 SGHDN, CDR2 FVKESK. V lost 1 base, J lost 4 bases, and 10 bases lay in between. CDR3 sequence: CASSQAIGGTEAFF. CDR3 nucleotides: TGTGCCAGCAGCCAAGCCATCGGGGGCACTGAAGCTTTCTTT.

With respect to this clone: At one of its ends the junction is not consistent with the germline gene, which may arise from a read error. The V and J genes are TRBV4-2 and TRBJ2-4; TRBD2 is a possible D gene (6 bases). The CDR3 covers 17 residues. Germline CDR1 LGHNA, CDR2 YNFKEQ. The CDR3 is CASSQGKGGVAKNIQYF. The CDR3 nucleotides read TGTGCCAGCAGTCAAGGCAAGGGCGGGGTAGCCAAAAACATTCAGTACTTC.

The V call is TRBV7-9, the J call TRBJ1-4; D unresolved. The ends were cut back, 5 bases at V and 8 bases at J, with 18 bases in the middle. Germline CDR1 is SEHNR and CDR2 is FQNEAQ (reference sequence). The CDR3 is 15 residues long. CDR3 in amino acids: CASSRAGPAEEKLFF. The CDR3 DNA reads as TGTGCCAGCAGCCGGGCCGGACCGGCGGAAGAAAAACTGTTTTTT.

For the CDR3, the DNA is TGCGCCAGCAGCTCCGACAGGGGTAATTCACCCCTCCACTTT. Encoded protein: CASSSDRGNSPLHF. The chain links TRBV5-1 to TRBJ1-6, with 8 bases lining up with TRBD1. This CDR3 contains 14 residues. Germline V CDR1 and CDR2: SGHRS, YFSETQ. V was clipped by 3 bases and J by 6 bases; unmatched bases: 2.

The rearrangement joins TRBV7-6 to TRBJ1-4, with D possibly being TRBD1 (6 bases). The CDR3 consists of 14 residues. Germline V lookup: CDR1 SGHVS, CDR2 FNYEAQ. V was cut by 5 bases and J by 4 bases, with 11 bases left in between. CDR3 coding DNA: TGTGCCAGCAGCGTAAGGGGGAGTAATGAAAAACTGTTTTTT. It yields the protein CASSVRGSNEKLFF.

The CDR3 loop is CASSEGTVGEQYF. The CDR3 nucleotides read TGTGCCAGCAGTGAAGGGACCGTTGGAGAGCAGTACTTC. The genes are TRBV6-1 and TRBJ2-7, with no clear D. Germline CDR1 reads MNHNS; CDR2 reads SASEGT. The CDR3 extends over 13 amino acids. V lost 1 base to trimming and J lost 7 bases, with 11 bases between them.

The genes are TRBV7-2 and TRBJ2-2; possible D gene TRBD1, 6 bases. CDR1 and CDR2 from the germline V gene are SGHTA and FQGNSA. V lost 3 bases to trimming and J lost 5 bases, with 10 bases between them. CDR3 length: 14 amino acids. The CDR3 loop reads CASSLQGQTGELFF. For the CDR3, the DNA is TGTGCCAGCAGCTTGCAGGGACAAACCGGGGAGCTGTTTTTT.

The chain uses TRBV19 and TRBJ1-5; D is perhaps TRBD1 (5 bases). Trimming took off 1 base at V and 7 bases at J, with 8 bases between the two ends. The CDR3 length is 13 residues. Looked up from germline, CDR1 is LNHDA and CDR2 is SQIVND (reference sequence). The CDR3 coding sequence is TGTGCCAGTAGTATAGGAGGGGTACAGCCCCAGCATTTT. It translates to CASSIGGVQPQHF.

J is TRBJ2-1 and V is TRBV27; 12 positions match TRBD2. Germline CDR1 is MNHEY and CDR2 is SMNVEV (reference sequence). CDR3 length: 16 residues. V dropped 6 bases and J dropped 12; count of bases not matched to a gene: 15. The CDR3 reads CASSSSTGTSGRLQFF. As DNA, the CDR3 is TGTGCCAGCAGCTCCTCAACCGGGACTAGCGGGCGATTGCAGTTCTTC.

The chain carries TRBV30 and TRBJ1-2; perhaps TRBD1 as D (5 bases). Deletions cut 6 bases from V and 10 bases from J, with 18 bases between. CDR1 and CDR2 (germline): GTSNPN, SVGIG (reference sequence). The CDR3 is made up of 12 amino acids. CDR3 sequence reads: CACSLGDIYYTF. The CDR3 DNA reads TGTGCCTGCAGCCTAGGGGATATTTACTACACCTTC.

The rearrangement uses TRBV9 and TRBJ2-3; 7 bases are shared with TRBD1. The J segment lost 2 bases and the V segment lost 3 bases, leaving 6 bases of the junction unmatched. Germline assignment: CDR1 SGDLS and CDR2 YYNGEE. The CDR3 spans 15 residues. The CDR3 here is CASSGSDRSTDTQYF. The CDR3 DNA is TGTGCCAGCAGCGGGTCGGACAGGTCCACAGATACGCAGTATTTT.

The chain uses TRBV15 and TRBJ1-1; D gene uncertain. Per germline, CDR1 LNHNV and CDR2 YYDKDF (reference sequence). Trimming removed 3 bases from V and 5 bases from J, with 13 bases in between. The CDR3 contains 14 residues. This CDR3 reads CATSSGGGWTEAFF. Here the CDR3 DNA reads TGTGCCACCAGCAGTGGAGGTGGATGGACTGAAGCTTTCTTT.

This clone was picked up a small number of times. V and J are TRBV9 and TRBJ2-2; D ambiguous. The CDR3 spans 16 residues. V lost 0 bases and J lost 2, with 11 bases in between. Germline CDR1 is SGDLS and CDR2 is YYNGEE. CDR3 residues: CASSVAEQTNTGELFF. The CDR3, as DNA: TGTGCCAGCAGCGTAGCTGAGCAGACCAACACCGGGGAGCTGTTTTTT.

The rearrangement uses TRBV19 and TRBJ2-2; no firm D call. V lost 5 bases and J 3 bases, leaving 13 bases between the germline ends. The germline gives CDR1 LNHDA, CDR2 SQIVND (reference sequence). This CDR3 has 15 residues. The CDR3 bases are TGTGCCAGTAGTGTTCCAAGTGGCGACACCGGGGAGCTGTTTTTT. It yields the protein CASSVPSGDTGELFF.

CDR3 loop: CASSLRQGPQHF. The CDR3, as DNA: TGTGCCAGCAGTTTACGCCAGGGGCCCCAGCATTTT. V usage is TRBV27 and J usage is TRBJ1-5; tentatively, D is TRBD1 (5 bases). Germline CDR1 is MNHEY and CDR2 is SMNVEV (reference sequence). This CDR3 is 12 amino acids long. The V and J ends lost 2 bases and 9 bases respectively, with 8 bases between them.

This clone was recorded only once. The chain employs TRBV6-6 and TRBJ1-2, with 11 bases aligning to TRBD1. V shed 4 bases and J 4 bases; nucleotides not matched to a gene: 8. Germline assignment: CDR1 MNHNY and CDR2 SVGAGI (reference sequence). CDR3 length: 16 residues. CDR3 nucleotide sequence: TGTGCCAGCAGTTCTCGGACAGGGGGCGGGGGCTATGGCTACACCTTC. This encodes CASSSRTGGGGYGYTF.

J is TRBJ1-4 and V is TRBV15, with a possible D match to TRBD1 (6 bases). CDR1 LNHNV and CDR2 YYDKDF come from the germline V gene (reference sequence). The length of the CDR3 is 12 residues. Trimming stripped 0 bases from V and 13 bases from J, with 9 bases between. The CDR3 spells CATSRDLGGLFF. DNA of the CDR3: TGTGCCACCAGCAGAGATTTAGGGGGACTGTTTTTT.